This T cell receptor (beta chain) was captured in a study of blood T cell repertoires in COVID-19. Study overall: Italy, Spain and the United States were the sources of the convalescent and acute COVID-19 samples.

Source study methods: Amplification of reference gene primers was used by the study to estimate nucleated cell counts. Some clones are missing from TCRdb's copy, which holds only in-frame ones; the method was immunoSEQ multiplex PCR. V, J and clone size derive from that table, while D and trimming were established from the DNA sequence. The sample has some 150,000 clones; roughly 90% are singletons. The CDR3 loop spans 14 amino acids. Germline V CDR1 and CDR2: SGHRS, YFSETQ. The V and J ends lost 0 bases and 5 bases, in that order; junction bases with no gene match: 4. V gene TRBV5-1 combines with J gene TRBJ2-7, with 8 bases lining up with TRBD1. Input material: peripheral blood. The receptor was derived from a woman aged 60-70 years who had recovered from COVID-19. For the CDR3, the DNA is TGCGCCAGCAGCTTGGCCAGGGGGCTAAACGAGCAGTACTTC. Its translation is CASSLARGLNEQYF.